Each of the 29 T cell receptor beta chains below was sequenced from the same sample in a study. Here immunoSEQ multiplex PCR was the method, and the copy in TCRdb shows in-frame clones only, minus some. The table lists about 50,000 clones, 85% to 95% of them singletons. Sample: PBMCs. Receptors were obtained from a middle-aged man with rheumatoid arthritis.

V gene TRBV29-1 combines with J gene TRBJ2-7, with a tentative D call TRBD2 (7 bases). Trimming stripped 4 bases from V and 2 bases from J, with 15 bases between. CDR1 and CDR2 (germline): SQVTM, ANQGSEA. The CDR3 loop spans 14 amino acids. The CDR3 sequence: CSVAWGGTTYEQYF. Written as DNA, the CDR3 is TGCAGCGTTGCTTGGGGGGGGACAACCTACGAGCAGTACTTC.

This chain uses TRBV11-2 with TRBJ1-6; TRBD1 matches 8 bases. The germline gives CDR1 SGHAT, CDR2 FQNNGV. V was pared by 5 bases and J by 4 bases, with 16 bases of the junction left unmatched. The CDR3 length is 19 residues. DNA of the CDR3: TGTGCCAGCAGCCCCGATGCAGGACAGGGACCTAATTATAATTCACCCCTCCACTTT. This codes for CASSPDAGQGPNYNSPLHF. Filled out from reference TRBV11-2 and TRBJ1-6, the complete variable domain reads EAGVAQSPRYKIIEKRQSVAFWCNPISGHATLYWYQQILGQGPKLLIQFQNNGVVDDSQLPKDRFSAERLKGVDSTLKIQPAKLEDSAVYLCASSPDAGQGPNYNSPLHFGNGTRLTVT.

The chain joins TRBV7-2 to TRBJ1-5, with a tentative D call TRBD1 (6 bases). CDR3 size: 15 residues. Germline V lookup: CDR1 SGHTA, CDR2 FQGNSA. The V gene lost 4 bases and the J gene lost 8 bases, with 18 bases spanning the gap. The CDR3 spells CASSSEPGHFEPQHF. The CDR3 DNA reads TGTGCCAGCAGCTCCGAACCGGGACATTTCGAGCCCCAGCATTTT.

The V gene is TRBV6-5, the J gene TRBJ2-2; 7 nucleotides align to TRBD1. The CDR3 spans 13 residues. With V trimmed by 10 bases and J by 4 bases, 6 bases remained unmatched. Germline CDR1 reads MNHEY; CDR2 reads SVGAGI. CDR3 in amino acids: CATGQAATGELFF. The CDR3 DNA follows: TGTGCCACCGGACAGGCGGCCACCGGGGAGCTGTTTTTT.

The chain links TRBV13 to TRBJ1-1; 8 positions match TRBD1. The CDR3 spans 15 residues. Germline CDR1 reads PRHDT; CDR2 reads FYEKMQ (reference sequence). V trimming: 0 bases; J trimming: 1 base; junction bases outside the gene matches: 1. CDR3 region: CASSLGTGANTEAFF. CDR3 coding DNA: TGTGCCAGCAGCTTAGGGACAGGGGCGAACACTGAAGCTTTCTTT. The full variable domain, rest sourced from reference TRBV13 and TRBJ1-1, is AAGVIQSPRHLIKEKRETATLKCYPIPRHDTVYWYQQGPGQDPQFLISFYEKMQSDKGSIPDRFSAQQFSDYHSELNMSSLELGDSALYFCASSLGTGANTEAFFGQGTRLTVV.

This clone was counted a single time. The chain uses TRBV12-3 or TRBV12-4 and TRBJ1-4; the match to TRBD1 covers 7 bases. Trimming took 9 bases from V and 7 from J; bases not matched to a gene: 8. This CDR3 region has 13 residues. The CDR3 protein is CASRRDSLEKLFF. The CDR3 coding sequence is TGTGCCAGTCGCAGGGACAGCCTTGAAAAACTGTTTTTT.

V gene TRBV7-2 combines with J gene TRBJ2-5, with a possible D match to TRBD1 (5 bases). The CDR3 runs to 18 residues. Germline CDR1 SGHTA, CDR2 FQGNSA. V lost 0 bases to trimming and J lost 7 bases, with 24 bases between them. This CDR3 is CASSLASLGQGLVGTQYF. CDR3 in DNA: TGTGCCAGCAGCTTAGCGTCCCTAGGGCAGGGCCTGGTGGGGACCCAGTACTTC.

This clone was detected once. The CDR3 sequence is CATSRTGSRDEQFF. Here the CDR3 DNA reads TGTGCCACCAGCCGCACAGGGAGTAGGGATGAGCAGTTCTTC. The genes are TRBV24-1 and TRBJ2-1; a weak D match, TRBD1 (6 bases). Germline V gives CDR1 KGHDR, CDR2 SFDVKD. The germline V and J ends were trimmed by 7 bases and 8 bases, with 17 bases remaining between them. CDR3 length: 14 residues.

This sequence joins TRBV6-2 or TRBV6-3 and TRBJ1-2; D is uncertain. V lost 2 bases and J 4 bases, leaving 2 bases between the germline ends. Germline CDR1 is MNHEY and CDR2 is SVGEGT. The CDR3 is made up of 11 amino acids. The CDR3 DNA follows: TGTGCCAGCAGTTACAGCTATGGCTACACCTTC. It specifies CASSYSYGYTF.

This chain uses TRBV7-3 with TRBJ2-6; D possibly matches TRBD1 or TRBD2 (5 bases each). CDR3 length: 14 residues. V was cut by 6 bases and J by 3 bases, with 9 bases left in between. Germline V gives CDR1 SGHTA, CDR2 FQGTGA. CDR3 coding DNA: TGTGCCAGCAGGTCAGGGAGTGGGGCCAACGTCCTGACTTTC. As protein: CASRSGSGANVLTF.

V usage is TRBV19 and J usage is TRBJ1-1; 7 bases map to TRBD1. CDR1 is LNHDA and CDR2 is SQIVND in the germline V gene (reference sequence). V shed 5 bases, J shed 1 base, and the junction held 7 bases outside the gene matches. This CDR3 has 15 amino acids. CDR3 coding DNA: TGTGCCAGTAGTCACTTGGGACAGTCGAACACTGAAGCTTTCTTT. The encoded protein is CASSHLGQSNTEAFF.

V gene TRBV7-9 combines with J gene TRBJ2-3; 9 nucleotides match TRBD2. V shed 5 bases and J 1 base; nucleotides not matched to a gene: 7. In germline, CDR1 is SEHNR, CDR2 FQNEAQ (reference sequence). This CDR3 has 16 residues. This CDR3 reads CASSGAGGRGTDTQYF. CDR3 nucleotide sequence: TGTGCCAGCAGCGGGGCGGGGGGGCGCGGCACAGATACGCAGTATTTT.

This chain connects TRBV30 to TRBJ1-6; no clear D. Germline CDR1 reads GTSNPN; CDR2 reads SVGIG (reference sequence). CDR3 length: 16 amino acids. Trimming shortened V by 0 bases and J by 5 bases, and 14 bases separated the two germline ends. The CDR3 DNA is TGTGCCTGGAGTGTACTCCGAGCGCTCCATAATTCACCCCTCCACTTT. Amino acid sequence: CAWSVLRALHNSPLHF.

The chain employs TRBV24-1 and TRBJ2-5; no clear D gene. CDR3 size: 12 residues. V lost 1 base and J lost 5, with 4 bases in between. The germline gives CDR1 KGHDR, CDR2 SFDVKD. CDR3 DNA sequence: TGTGCCACCAGTGATTTTAGGGAGACCCAGTACTTC. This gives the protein CATSDFRETQYF.

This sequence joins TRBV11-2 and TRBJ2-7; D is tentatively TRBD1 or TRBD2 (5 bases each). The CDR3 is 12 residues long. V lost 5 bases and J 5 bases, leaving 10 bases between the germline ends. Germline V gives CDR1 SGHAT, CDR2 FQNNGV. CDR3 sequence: CASSRGEHEQYF. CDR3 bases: TGTGCCAGCAGCCGAGGGGAGCACGAGCAGTACTTC. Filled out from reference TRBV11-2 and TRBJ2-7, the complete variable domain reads EAGVAQSPRYKIIEKRQSVAFWCNPISGHATLYWYQQILGQGPKLLIQFQNNGVVDDSQLPKDRFSAERLKGVDSTLKIQPAKLEDSAVYLCASSRGEHEQYFGPGTRLTVT.

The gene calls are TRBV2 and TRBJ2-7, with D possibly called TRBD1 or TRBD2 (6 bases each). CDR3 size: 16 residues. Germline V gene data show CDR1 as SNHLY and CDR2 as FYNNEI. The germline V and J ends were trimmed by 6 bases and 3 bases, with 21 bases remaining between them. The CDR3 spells CASRGGLGQIGYEQYF. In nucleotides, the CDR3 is TGTGCCAGCAGGGGGGGTCTCGGACAGATTGGCTACGAGCAGTACTTC.

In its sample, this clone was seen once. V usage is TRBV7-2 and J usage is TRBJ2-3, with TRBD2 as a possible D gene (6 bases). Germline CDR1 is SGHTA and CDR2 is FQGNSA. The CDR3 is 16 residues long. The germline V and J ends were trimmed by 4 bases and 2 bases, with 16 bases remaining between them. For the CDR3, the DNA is TGTGCCAGCAGCTCCTTGGGAGCGGGCCTCACAGATACGCAGTATTTT. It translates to CASSSLGAGLTDTQYF.

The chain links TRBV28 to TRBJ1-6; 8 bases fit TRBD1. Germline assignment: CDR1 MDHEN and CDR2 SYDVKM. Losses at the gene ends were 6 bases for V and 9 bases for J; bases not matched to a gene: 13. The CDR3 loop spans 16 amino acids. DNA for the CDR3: TGTGCCAGCAGACCTGGACAGGGCTTAGAGTCTTCACCCCTCCACTTT. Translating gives CASRPGQGLESSPLHF.

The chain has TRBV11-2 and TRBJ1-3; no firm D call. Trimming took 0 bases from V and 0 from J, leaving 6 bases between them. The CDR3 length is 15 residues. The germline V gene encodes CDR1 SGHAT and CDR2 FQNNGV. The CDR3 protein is CASSLETYSGNTIYF. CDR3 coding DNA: TGTGCCAGCAGCTTAGAAACATACTCTGGAAACACCATATATTTT. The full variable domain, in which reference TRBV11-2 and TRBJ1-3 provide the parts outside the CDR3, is EAGVAQSPRYKIIEKRQSVAFWCNPISGHATLYWYQQILGQGPKLLIQFQNNGVVDDSQLPKDRFSAERLKGVDSTLKIQPAKLEDSAVYLCASSLETYSGNTIYFGEGSWLTVV.

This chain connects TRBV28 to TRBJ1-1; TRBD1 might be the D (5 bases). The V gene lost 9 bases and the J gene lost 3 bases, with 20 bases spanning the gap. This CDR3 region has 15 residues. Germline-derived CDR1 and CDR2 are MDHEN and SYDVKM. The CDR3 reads CASPGPGWFYTEAFF. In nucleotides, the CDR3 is TGTGCCAGTCCGGGACCTGGGTGGTTCTACACTGAAGCTTTCTTT.

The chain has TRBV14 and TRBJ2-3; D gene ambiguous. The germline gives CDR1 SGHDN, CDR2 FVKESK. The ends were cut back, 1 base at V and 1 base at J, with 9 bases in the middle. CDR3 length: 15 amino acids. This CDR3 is CASSQAWAGTDTQYF. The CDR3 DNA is TGTGCCAGCAGCCAAGCCTGGGCGGGCACAGATACGCAGTATTTT.

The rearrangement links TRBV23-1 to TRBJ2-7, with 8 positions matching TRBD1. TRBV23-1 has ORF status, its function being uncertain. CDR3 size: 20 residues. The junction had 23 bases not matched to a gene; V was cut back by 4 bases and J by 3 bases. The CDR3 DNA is TGCGCCAGCAGTCGGGGACCCCGGACAGGGCCCACTCGGGTAAACTACGAGCAGTACTTC. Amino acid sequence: CASSRGPRTGPTRVNYEQYF.

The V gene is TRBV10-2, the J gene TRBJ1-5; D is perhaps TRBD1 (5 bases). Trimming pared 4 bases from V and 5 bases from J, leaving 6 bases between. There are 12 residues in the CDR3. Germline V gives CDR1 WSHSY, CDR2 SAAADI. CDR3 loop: CASSGGDQPQHF. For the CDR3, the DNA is TGCGCCAGCAGTGGGGGGGATCAGCCCCAGCATTTT.

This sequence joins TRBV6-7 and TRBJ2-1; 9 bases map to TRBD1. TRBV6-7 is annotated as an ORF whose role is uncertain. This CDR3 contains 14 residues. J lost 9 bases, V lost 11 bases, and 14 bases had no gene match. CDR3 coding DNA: TGTGCCTACCGGGACAGGGACCCCCCGGCTGAGCAGTTCTTC. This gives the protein CAYRDRDPPAEQFF.

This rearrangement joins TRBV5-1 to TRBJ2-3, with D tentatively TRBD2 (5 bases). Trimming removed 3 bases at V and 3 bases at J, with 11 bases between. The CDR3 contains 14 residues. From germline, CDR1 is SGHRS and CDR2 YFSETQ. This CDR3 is CASSSGLITDTQYF. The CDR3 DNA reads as TGCGCCAGCAGCTCCGGACTGATTACAGATACGCAGTATTTT.

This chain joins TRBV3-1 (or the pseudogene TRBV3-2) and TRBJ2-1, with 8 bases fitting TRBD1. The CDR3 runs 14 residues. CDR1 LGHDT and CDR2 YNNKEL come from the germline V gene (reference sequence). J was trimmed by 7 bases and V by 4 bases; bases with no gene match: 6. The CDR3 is CASSLLTGDNEQFF. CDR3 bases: TGTGCCAGCAGCCTATTGACAGGGGATAATGAGCAGTTCTTC.

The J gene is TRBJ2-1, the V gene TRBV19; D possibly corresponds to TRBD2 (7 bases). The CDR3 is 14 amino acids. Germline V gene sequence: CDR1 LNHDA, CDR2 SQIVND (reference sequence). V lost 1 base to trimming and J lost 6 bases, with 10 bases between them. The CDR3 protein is CASSIGGGPNEQFF. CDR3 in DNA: TGTGCCAGTAGTATAGGGGGGGGCCCCAATGAGCAGTTCTTC.

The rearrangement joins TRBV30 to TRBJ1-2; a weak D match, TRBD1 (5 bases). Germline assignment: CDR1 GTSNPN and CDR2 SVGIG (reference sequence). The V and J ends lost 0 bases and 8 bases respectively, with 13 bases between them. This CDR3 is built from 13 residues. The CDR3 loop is CAWSVWGIGGYTF. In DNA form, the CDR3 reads TGTGCCTGGAGTGTATGGGGGATCGGCGGCTACACCTTC.

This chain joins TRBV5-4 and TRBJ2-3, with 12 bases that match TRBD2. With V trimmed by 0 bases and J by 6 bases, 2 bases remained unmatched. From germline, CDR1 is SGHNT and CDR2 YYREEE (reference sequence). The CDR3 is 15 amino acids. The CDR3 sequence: CASSLDGLAGDTQYF. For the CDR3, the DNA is TGTGCCAGCAGCTTGGATGGACTAGCGGGGGATACGCAGTATTTT.